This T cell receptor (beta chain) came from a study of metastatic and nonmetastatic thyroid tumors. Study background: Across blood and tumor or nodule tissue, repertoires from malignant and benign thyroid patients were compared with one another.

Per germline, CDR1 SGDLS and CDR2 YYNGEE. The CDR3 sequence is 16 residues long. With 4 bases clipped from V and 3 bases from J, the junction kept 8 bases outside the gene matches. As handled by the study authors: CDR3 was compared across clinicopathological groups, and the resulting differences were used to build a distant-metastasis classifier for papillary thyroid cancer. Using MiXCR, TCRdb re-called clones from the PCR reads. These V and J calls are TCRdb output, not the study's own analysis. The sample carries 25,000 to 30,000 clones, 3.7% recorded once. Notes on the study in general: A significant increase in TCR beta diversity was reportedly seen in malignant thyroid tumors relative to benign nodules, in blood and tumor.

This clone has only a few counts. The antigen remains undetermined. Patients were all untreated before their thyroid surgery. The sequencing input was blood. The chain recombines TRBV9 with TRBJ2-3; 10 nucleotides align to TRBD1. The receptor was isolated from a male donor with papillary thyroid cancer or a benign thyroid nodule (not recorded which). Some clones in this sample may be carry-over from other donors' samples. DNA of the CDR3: TGTGCCAGCAGCTTAAAACCGGGACAGGGGACAGATACGCAGTATTTT. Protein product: CASSLKPGQGTDTQYF. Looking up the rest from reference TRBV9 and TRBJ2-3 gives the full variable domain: DSGVTQTPKHLITATGQRVTLRCSPRSGDLSVYWYQQSLDQGLQFLIQYYNGEERAKGNILERFSAQQFPDLHSELNLSSLELGDSALYFCASSLKPGQGTDTQYFGPGTRLTVL.